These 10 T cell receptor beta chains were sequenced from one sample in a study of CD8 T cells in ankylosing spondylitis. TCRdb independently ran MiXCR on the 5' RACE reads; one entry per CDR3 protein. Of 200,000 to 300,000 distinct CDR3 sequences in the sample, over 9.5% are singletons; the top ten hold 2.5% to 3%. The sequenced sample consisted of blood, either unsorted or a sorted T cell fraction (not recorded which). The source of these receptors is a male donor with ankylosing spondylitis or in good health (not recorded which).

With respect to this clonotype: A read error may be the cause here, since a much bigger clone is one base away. The CDR3 DNA is TGTGGCTGGAGTGTACATGGGAATCAGCCCCAGCATTTT. Translation: CGWSVHGNQPQHF. V and J are TRBV30 and TRBJ1-5; D is ambiguous. Per germline, CDR1 GTSNPN and CDR2 SVGIG (reference sequence). This CDR3 region has 13 residues.

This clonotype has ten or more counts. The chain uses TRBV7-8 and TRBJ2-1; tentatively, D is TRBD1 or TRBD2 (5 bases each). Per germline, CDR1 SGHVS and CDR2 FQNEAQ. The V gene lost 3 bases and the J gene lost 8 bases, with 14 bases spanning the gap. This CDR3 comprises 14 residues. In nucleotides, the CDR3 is TGTGCCAGCAGCTTTCCCGTGGGGGACGATGAGCAGTTCTTC. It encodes CASSFPVGDDEQFF.

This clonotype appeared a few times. CDR3 protein: CSAGRQGHEQYF. CDR3 in DNA: TGCAGTGCTGGGAGACAGGGCCACGAGCAGTACTTC. The chain has TRBV20-1 and TRBJ2-7; TRBD1 matches at 7 bases. This CDR3 spans 12 amino acids. From germline, CDR1 is DFQATT and CDR2 SNEGSKA (reference sequence). Losses at the gene ends were 5 bases for V and 5 bases for J; bases not matched to a gene: 6.

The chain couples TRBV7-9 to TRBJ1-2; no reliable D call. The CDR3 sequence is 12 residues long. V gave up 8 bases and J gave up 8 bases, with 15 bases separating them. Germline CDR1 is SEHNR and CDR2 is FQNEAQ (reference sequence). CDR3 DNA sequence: TGTGCCAGCGGCCCTCGAATCCTCGGCTACACCTTC. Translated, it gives CASGPRILGYTF.

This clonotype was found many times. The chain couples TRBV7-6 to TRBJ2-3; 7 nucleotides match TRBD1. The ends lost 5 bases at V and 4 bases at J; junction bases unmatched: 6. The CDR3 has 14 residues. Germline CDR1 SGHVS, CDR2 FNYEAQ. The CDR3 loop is CASSPRQGPDTQYF. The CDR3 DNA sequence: TGTGCCAGCAGCCCGCGACAGGGACCAGATACGCAGTATTTT.

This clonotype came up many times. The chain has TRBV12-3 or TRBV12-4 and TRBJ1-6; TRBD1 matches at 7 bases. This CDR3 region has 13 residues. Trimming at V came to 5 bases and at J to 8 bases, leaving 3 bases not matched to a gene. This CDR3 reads CASSLQGDSPLHF. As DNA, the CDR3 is TGTGCCAGCAGTCTCCAGGGGGATTCACCCCTCCACTTT.

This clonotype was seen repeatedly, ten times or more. The CDR3 is CSVEIPNPSNYGYTF. The CDR3 bases are TGCAGCGTTGAAATACCTAACCCCTCGAACTATGGCTACACCTTC. The chain employs TRBV29-1 and TRBJ1-2; D not resolved. V lost 2 bases and J 2 bases, leaving 15 bases between the germline ends. This CDR3 contains 15 residues. Looked up from germline, CDR1 is SQVTM and CDR2 is ANQGSEA.

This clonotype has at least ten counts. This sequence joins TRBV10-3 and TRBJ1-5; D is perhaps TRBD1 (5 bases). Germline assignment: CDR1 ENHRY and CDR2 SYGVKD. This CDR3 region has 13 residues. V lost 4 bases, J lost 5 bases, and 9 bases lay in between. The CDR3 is CAISGQPDQPQHF. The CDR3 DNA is TGTGCCATCAGTGGACAGCCTGATCAGCCCCAGCATTTT.

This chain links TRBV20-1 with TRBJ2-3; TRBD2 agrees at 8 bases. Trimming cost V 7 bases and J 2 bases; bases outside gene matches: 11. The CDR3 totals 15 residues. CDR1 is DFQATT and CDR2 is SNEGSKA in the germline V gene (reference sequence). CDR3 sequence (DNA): TGCAGTGGTAATAGCGGGGTTCAGCCCACAGATACGCAGTATTTT. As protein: CSGNSGVQPTDTQYF.

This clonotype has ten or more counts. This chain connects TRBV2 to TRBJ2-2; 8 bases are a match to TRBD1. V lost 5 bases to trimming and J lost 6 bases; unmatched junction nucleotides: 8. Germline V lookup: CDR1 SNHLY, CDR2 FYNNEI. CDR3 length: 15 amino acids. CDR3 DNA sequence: TGTGCCAGCAGTTCAGGGGGCGCAATGGCCGGGGAGCTGTTTTTT. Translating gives CASSSGGAMAGELFF.